The TCR beta chain under discussion was sequenced for a study of control samples from healthy donors and cancer patients. TCRdb's table, derived via immunoSEQ multiplex PCR, lists solely in-frame clones and lacks some. The profile covers under 150,000 clones, with around 87% appearing a single time and around 8.7% taken by the ten largest. This clone was seen only a few times. Germline V CDR1 and CDR2: KGHSH, LQKENI. The trim removed 10 bases at V and 5 bases at J, leaving 10 bases unmatched. The CDR3 runs 13 residues. Sequences were obtained from blood. V and J are TRBV18 and TRBJ1-1; TRBD1 matches 7 bases. This receptor was obtained from a man aged 40-50 years in good health. CDR3 sequence (DNA): TGTGCCACCCTCGGACAGGCCAAGACTGAAGCTTTCTTT. Amino acid sequence: CATLGQAKTEAFF.